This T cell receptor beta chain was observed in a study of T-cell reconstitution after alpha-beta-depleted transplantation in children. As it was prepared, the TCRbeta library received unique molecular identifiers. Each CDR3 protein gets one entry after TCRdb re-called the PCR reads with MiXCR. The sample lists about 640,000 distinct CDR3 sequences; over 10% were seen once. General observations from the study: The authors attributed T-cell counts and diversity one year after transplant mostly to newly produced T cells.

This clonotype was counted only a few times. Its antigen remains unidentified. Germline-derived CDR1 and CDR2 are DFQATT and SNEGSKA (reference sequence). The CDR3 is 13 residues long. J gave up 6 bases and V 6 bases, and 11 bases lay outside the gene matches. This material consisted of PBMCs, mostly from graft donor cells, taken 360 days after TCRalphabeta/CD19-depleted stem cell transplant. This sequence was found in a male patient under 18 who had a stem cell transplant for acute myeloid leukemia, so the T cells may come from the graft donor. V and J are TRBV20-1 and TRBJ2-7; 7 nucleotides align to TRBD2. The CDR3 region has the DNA TGCAGTGCGAGCAGCGGGATGGGAGGCGAGCAGTACTTC. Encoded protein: CSASSGMGGEQYF.